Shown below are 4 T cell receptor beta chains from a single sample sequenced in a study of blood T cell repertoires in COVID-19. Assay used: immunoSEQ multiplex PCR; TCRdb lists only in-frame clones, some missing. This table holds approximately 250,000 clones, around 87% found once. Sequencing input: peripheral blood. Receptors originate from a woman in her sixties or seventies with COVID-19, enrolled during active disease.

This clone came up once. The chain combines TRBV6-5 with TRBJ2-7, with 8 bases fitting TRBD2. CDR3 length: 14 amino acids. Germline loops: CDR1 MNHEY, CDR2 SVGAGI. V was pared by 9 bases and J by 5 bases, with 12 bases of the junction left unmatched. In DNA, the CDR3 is TGTGCCAGGGCCCCGGGGGGGGGCGGCCACGAGCAGTACTTC. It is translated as CARAPGGGGHEQYF.

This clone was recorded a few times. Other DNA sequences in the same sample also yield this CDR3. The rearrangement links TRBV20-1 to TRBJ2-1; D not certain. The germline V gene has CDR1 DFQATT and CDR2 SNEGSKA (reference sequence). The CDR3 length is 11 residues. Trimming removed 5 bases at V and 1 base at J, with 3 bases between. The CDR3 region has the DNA TGCAGTGCTCCTTCCTACAATGAGCAGTTCTTC. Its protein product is CSAPSYNEQFF.

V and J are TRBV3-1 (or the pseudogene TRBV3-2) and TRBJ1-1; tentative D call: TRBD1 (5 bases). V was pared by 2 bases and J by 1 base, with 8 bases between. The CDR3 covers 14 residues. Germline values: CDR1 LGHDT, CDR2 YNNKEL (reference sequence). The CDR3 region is CASSQIRGNTEAFF. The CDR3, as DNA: TGTGCCAGCAGCCAAATTAGGGGGAACACTGAAGCTTTCTTT.

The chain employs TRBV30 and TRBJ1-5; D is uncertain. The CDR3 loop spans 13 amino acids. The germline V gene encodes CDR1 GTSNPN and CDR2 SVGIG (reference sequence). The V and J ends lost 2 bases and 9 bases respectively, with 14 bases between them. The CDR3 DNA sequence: TGTGCCTGGAGTAGTACAGAATCAGGGCCCCAGCATTTT. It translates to CAWSSTESGPQHF.